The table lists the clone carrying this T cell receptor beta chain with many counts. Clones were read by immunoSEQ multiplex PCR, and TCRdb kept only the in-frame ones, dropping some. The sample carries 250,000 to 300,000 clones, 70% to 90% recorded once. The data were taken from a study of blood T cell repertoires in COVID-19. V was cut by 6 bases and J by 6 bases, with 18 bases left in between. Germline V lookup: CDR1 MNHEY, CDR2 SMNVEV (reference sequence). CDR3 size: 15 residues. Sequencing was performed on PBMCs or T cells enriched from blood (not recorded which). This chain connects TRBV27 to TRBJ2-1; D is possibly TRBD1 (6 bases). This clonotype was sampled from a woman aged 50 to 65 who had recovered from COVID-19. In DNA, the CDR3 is TGTGCCAGCAGAGACAGGTTTTCCGGGCTCAATGAGCAGTTCTTC. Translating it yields CASRDRFSGLNEQFF.